These 28 T cell receptor beta chains came from one sample sequenced in a study of identifying expanded T cells in peripheral blood. Sequenced by immunoSEQ multiplex PCR; TCRdb stores in-frame clones only, minus some. The sample contains roughly 130,000 clones, around nine tenths of which appear only once. Sequencing used blood. The source is a person aged 18-70 years in good health.

This clone came up a few times. The V call is TRBV5-1, the J call TRBJ2-7; 11 bases align to TRBD1. With V trimmed by 3 bases and J by 5 bases, 7 bases remained unmatched. Germline CDR1 is SGHRS and CDR2 is YFSETQ. The CDR3 sequence is 15 residues long. The chain's CDR3 is CASSWTGGALDEQYF. The CDR3 DNA reads TGCGCCAGCAGCTGGACAGGGGGCGCGCTCGACGAGCAGTACTTC. The full variable domain, rest sourced from reference TRBV5-1 and TRBJ2-7, is KAGVTQTPRYLIKTRGQQVTLSCSPISGHRSVSWYQQTPGQGLQFLFEYFSETQRNKGNFPGRFSGRQFSNSRSEMNVSTLELGDSALYLCASSWTGGALDEQYFGPGTRLTVT.

The V gene is TRBV11-2, the J gene TRBJ1-6; D gene ambiguous. V was shortened by 1 base and J by 8 bases, with 3 bases between the two germline ends. Germline V CDR1 and CDR2: SGHAT, FQNNGV. There are 12 residues in the CDR3. The CDR3 region has the DNA TGTGCCAGCAGCTTAGTGCATTCACCCCTCCACTTT. It yields the protein CASSLVHSPLHF.

The chain has TRBV7-3 and TRBJ2-1, with D perhaps TRBD1 or TRBD2 (6 bases each). Trimming cost V 2 bases and J 4 bases, with 12 bases left between them. Germline V gives CDR1 SGHTA, CDR2 FQGTGA. The CDR3 has 15 residues. The CDR3 protein is CASSLGGGGYNEQFF. The CDR3 DNA follows: TGTGCCAGCAGCTTAGGAGGGGGAGGATACAATGAGCAGTTCTTC.

The chain joins TRBV9 to TRBJ1-1, with 7 nucleotides matching TRBD1. Germline-derived CDR1 and CDR2 are SGDLS and YYNGEE. The CDR3 totals 14 residues. V shed 6 bases, J shed 1 base, and the junction held 6 bases outside the gene matches. The CDR3 nucleotides read TGTGCCAGCACCAAACGACAGGGGAACACTGAAGCTTTCTTT. It translates to CASTKRQGNTEAFF.

V is TRBV19 and J is TRBJ1-2, with a possible D match to TRBD1 (6 bases). The germline V gene encodes CDR1 LNHDA and CDR2 SQIVND (reference sequence). The CDR3 contains 12 residues. With 8 bases removed from V and 2 bases from J, the gap between germline ends came to 9 bases. This CDR3 is CASVTGNYGYTF. The DNA of the CDR3 is TGTGCCAGTGTGACAGGAAACTATGGCTACACCTTC.

The V call is TRBV23-1, the J call TRBJ1-5; TRBD1 might be the D (6 bases). TRBV23-1 belongs to the ORF category, with a function that is uncertain. CDR3 length: 16 amino acids. Trimming took off 3 bases at V and 4 bases at J, with 16 bases between the two ends. CDR3 bases: TGCGCCAGCAGTCACCCGGGAAGGGGACAAAATCAGCCCCAGCATTTT. This sequence encodes CASSHPGRGQNQPQHF.

This chain joins TRBV4-3 and TRBJ1-2, with TRBD1 identical over 7 bases. CDR3 length: 15 residues. Per the germline V gene, CDR1 is LGHNA and CDR2 is YSLEER. V dropped 5 bases and J dropped 8; count of bases not matched to a gene: 14. CDR3 sequence reads: CASSSRNEGAGGYTF. The CDR3 nucleotides read TGCGCCAGCAGCTCCCGAAACGAGGGGGCGGGCGGCTACACCTTC.

The genes are TRBV4-1 and TRBJ2-1; TRBD1 agrees at 8 bases. The CDR3 is 16 amino acids. V lost 4 bases and J lost 5; bases outside the gene matches: 10. In germline, CDR1 is MGHRA, CDR2 YSYEKL. The CDR3 coding sequence is TGCGCCAGCAGCCTCACAGGGGGAGTGGGCGACAATGAGCAGTTCTTC. This encodes CASSLTGGVGDNEQFF.

This clone was counted once. This chain joins TRBV9 and TRBJ2-1; 11 bases match TRBD2. The CDR3 extends over 15 amino acids. The germline V gene has CDR1 SGDLS and CDR2 YYNGEE. Losses at the gene ends were 0 bases for V and 9 bases for J; bases not matched to a gene: 5. The CDR3 sequence: CASSVVAGGLGEQFF. The CDR3 nucleotides read TGTGCCAGCAGCGTAGTAGCGGGAGGGCTGGGTGAGCAGTTCTTC.

The genes are TRBV4-3 and TRBJ2-1; D gene uncertain. Germline-derived CDR1 and CDR2 are LGHNA and YSLEER. The CDR3 runs 16 residues. The ends were cut back, 1 base at V and 3 bases at J, with 13 bases in the middle. The CDR3 DNA reads as TGCGCCAGCAGCCAAGTCCGTCTTCGAAGCTACAATGAGCAGTTCTTC. It translates to CASSQVRLRSYNEQFF.

This chain links TRBV13 with TRBJ1-2; 8 bases are a match to TRBD1. V dropped 4 bases and J dropped 4; count of bases not matched to a gene: 11. Germline lookup yields CDR1 PRHDT and CDR2 FYEKMQ (reference sequence). The CDR3 is 16 amino acids. CDR3 sequence: CASSSAGGAEGYGYTF. In DNA form, the CDR3 reads TGTGCCAGCAGCTCTGCAGGGGGCGCAGAGGGCTATGGCTACACCTTC. Full variable domain (missing parts from reference TRBV13 and TRBJ1-2): AAGVIQSPRHLIKEKRETATLKCYPIPRHDTVYWYQQGPGQDPQFLISFYEKMQSDKGSIPDRFSAQQFSDYHSELNMSSLELGDSALYFCASSSAGGAEGYGYTFGSGTRLTVV.

This sequence joins TRBV5-6 and TRBJ2-1; D possibly corresponds to TRBD2 (6 bases). V lost 4 bases and J 10 bases, leaving 15 bases between the germline ends. Germline assignment: CDR1 SGHDT and CDR2 YYEEEE. This CDR3 has 13 amino acids. In DNA form, the CDR3 reads TGTGCCAGCAGCGGCGGGATCTTTATAGAGCAGTTCTTC. This codes for CASSGGIFIEQFF.

The chain recombines TRBV7-6 with TRBJ2-3; TRBD2 matches 7 bases. The ends lost 3 bases at V and 4 bases at J; junction bases unmatched: 7. Per germline, CDR1 SGHVS and CDR2 FNYEAQ. The CDR3 sequence is 15 residues long. Here the CDR3 reads CASSFGGYYADTQYF. The CDR3 nucleotides are TGTGCCAGCAGCTTCGGGGGGTATTACGCAGATACGCAGTATTTT. Combining the CDR3 with reference TRBV7-6 and TRBJ2-3 gives the whole variable domain GAGVSQSPRYKVTKRGQDVALRCDPISGHVSLYWYRQALGQGPEFLTYFNYEAQQDKSGLPNDRFSAERPEGSISTLTIQRTEQRDSAMYRCASSFGGYYADTQYFGPGTRLTVL.

This clone was picked up a small number of times. The chain has TRBV6-5 and TRBJ1-5; no clear D. Between the trimmed V and J ends, which lost 0 bases and 7 bases, there was a span of 13 bases. CDR1 and CDR2 (germline): MNHEY, SVGAGI. The CDR3 runs 15 residues. The CDR3: CASSYSWEGEQPQHF. For the CDR3, the DNA is TGTGCCAGCAGTTACTCCTGGGAGGGAGAGCAGCCCCAGCATTTT.

On this clone itself: One junction end does not reproduce the germline sequence, and a read error may be involved. The chain carries TRBV7-2 and TRBJ2-2, with 9 bases matching TRBD2. CDR3 size: 15 residues. Germline V lookup: CDR1 SGHTA, CDR2 FQGNSA. The CDR3 reads CASSWASGNPGELFF. The DNA of the CDR3 is TGTGCCAGCAGCTGGGCTAGCGGGAACCCCGGGGAGCTGTTTTTT.

V gene TRBV27 combines with J gene TRBJ2-7, with 8 positions matching TRBD1. CDR3 size: 16 residues. Germline V gene data show CDR1 as MNHEY and CDR2 as SMNVEV (reference sequence). Unmatched junction bases numbered 15, after V lost 6 bases and J lost 5 bases. CDR3 sequence reads: CASSDVPGQVADEQYF. The CDR3 coding sequence is TGTGCCAGCAGCGACGTACCGGGACAGGTGGCCGACGAGCAGTACTTC.

This chain links TRBV11-2 with TRBJ2-5; no firm D call. From germline, CDR1 is SGHAT and CDR2 FQNNGV. With 1 base removed from V and 5 bases from J, the gap between germline ends came to 5 bases. The CDR3 totals 12 residues. The CDR3 DNA follows: TGTGCCAGCAGCTTAGTCGGGGAGACCCAGTACTTC. Its protein product is CASSLVGETQYF.

This clone was detected a few times. This chain links TRBV7-6 with TRBJ2-7; 11 bases align to TRBD1. The CDR3 runs 15 residues. The V gene's germline CDR1 is SGHVS and CDR2 FNYEAQ. V was clipped by 5 bases and J by 6 bases; unmatched bases: 9. This CDR3 is CASSTGQGAASEQYF. DNA for the CDR3: TGTGCCAGCAGCACCGGACAGGGGGCAGCATCCGAGCAGTACTTC.

The chain uses TRBV7-6 and TRBJ1-1; unclear D gene. The germline V gene encodes CDR1 SGHVS and CDR2 FNYEAQ. The length of the CDR3 is 16 residues. Trimming removed 5 bases at V and 4 bases at J, with 20 bases between. The CDR3 is CASSPKGRESGTEAFF. The CDR3 DNA follows: TGTGCCAGCAGCCCAAAAGGTCGGGAGAGTGGCACTGAAGCTTTCTTT.

This clone was observed once. The gene calls are TRBV15 and TRBJ1-4; TRBD1 matches 7 bases. Germline V lookup: CDR1 LNHNV, CDR2 YYDKDF (reference sequence). CDR3 length equals 15 residues. V lost 0 bases to trimming and J lost 4 bases; unmatched junction nucleotides: 2. CDR3 region: CATSREGTDNEKLFF. CDR3 coding DNA: TGTGCCACCAGCAGAGAGGGGACAGATAATGAAAAACTGTTTTTT.

The chain joins TRBV2 to TRBJ2-7; no reliable D call. This CDR3 has 12 residues. Trimming pared 4 bases from V and 5 bases from J, leaving 9 bases between. From germline, CDR1 is SNHLY and CDR2 FYNNEI. CDR3 region: CASSGLSDEQYF. CDR3 DNA: TGTGCCAGCAGTGGGTTGTCAGACGAGCAGTACTTC.

The chain combines TRBV7-9 with TRBJ2-5; D may be TRBD1 (6 bases). The CDR3 totals 13 residues. V shed 3 bases and J shed 4 bases, with 9 bases lying between them. Germline V gives CDR1 SEHNR, CDR2 FQNEAQ (reference sequence). The CDR3 sequence: CASSFQGRETQYF. The CDR3, as DNA: TGTGCCAGCAGCTTTCAGGGGAGAGAGACCCAGTACTTC.

The chain is built from TRBV18 and TRBJ2-7, with 14 bases lining up with TRBD2. The V gene end was trimmed by 5 bases and the J gene end by 2 bases; junction bases not matched to a gene: 17. The CDR3 totals 20 residues. From germline, CDR1 is KGHSH and CDR2 LQKENI. This CDR3 reads CASSRKPHGLAGGVAYEQYF. The CDR3 coding sequence is TGTGCCAGCTCAAGAAAACCACACGGACTAGCGGGAGGAGTCGCCTACGAGCAGTACTTC.

Here the CDR3 reads CASSLAGNSYEQYF. CDR3 sequence (DNA): TGTGCCAGCAGCTTAGCCGGGAACTCCTACGAGCAGTACTTC. The gene calls are TRBV7-9 and TRBJ2-7; D might be TRBD2 (5 bases). Germline CDR1 and CDR2: SEHNR and FQNEAQ (reference sequence). This CDR3 spans 14 amino acids. Trimming removed 0 bases at V and 0 bases at J, with 6 bases between.

V usage is TRBV5-1 and J usage is TRBJ2-7, with 9 bases lining up with TRBD1. The CDR3 has 14 residues. V was clipped by 4 bases and J by 7 bases; unmatched bases: 9. Per germline, CDR1 SGHRS and CDR2 YFSETQ. The CDR3 nucleotides are TGCGCCAGCAGCCCGGGACAGGGAGTCCGGGAGCAGTACTTC. This sequence encodes CASSPGQGVREQYF.

V and J are TRBV28 and TRBJ1-1, with D perhaps matching TRBD1 (5 bases). Germline V gene data show CDR1 as MDHEN and CDR2 as SYDVKM. The germline V and J ends were trimmed by 6 bases and 7 bases, with 12 bases remaining between them. The CDR3 contains 12 residues. The DNA of the CDR3 is TGTGCCAGCAGGGGCAGGGAAAATGAAGCTTTCTTT. Encoded protein: CASRGRENEAFF. The full variable domain, completed using reference TRBV28 and TRBJ1-1, is DVKVTQSSRYLVKRTGEKVFLECVQDMDHENMFWYRQDPGLGLRLIYFSYDVKMKEKGDIPEGYSVSREKKERFSLILESASTNQTSMYLCASRGRENEAFFGQGTRLTVV.

This chain joins TRBV2 and TRBJ2-2; 15 nucleotides match TRBD2. The V gene end was trimmed by 5 bases and the J gene end by 5 bases; junction bases not matched to a gene: 3. This CDR3 has 16 residues. The germline V gene has CDR1 SNHLY and CDR2 FYNNEI. CDR3 DNA: TGTGCCAGCAGTCGGACTAGCGGGAGGGGAACCGGGGAGCTGTTTTTT. Translating it yields CASSRTSGRGTGELFF.

J is TRBJ1-1 and V is TRBV5-1; 7 bases are shared with TRBD1. The CDR3 totals 14 residues. Germline V CDR1 and CDR2: SGHRS, YFSETQ. J was trimmed by 8 bases and V by 3 bases; bases with no gene match: 10. In DNA, the CDR3 is TGCGCCAGCAGCTACGCCACAGGGGCGGCGGAAGCTTTCTTT. Residues: CASSYATGAAEAFF. The full variable domain, with the rest looked up from reference TRBV5-1 and TRBJ1-1, is KAGVTQTPRYLIKTRGQQVTLSCSPISGHRSVSWYQQTPGQGLQFLFEYFSETQRNKGNFPGRFSGRQFSNSRSEMNVSTLELGDSALYLCASSYATGAAEAFFGQGTRLTVV.